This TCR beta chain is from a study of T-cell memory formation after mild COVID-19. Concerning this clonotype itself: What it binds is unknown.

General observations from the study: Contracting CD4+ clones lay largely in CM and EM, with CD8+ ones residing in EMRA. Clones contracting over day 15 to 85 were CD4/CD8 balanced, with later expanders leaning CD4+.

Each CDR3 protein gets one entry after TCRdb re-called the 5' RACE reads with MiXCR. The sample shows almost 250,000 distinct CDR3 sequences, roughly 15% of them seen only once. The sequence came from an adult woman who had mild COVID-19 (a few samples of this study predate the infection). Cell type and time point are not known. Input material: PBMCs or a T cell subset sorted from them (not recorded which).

The chain's CDR3 is CATSGYSGGSNEQFF. The CDR3, as DNA: TGTGCCACCAGTGGATATAGCGGGGGAAGCAATGAGCAGTTCTTC. The rearrangement joins TRBV24-1 to TRBJ2-1; TRBD2 matches at 9 bases. V lost 5 bases and J lost 6; bases outside the gene matches: 7. Germline CDR1 is KGHDR and CDR2 is SFDVKD. The CDR3 is 15 amino acids.